Reported below is one T cell receptor (beta chain). The data originate from a study of T cell responses to AZD1222 COVID-19 vaccine. Germline CDR1 reads KGHSH; CDR2 reads LQKENI. The CDR3 is 16 amino acids. V lost 3 bases and J lost 2, with 13 bases in between. Generated by immunoSEQ multiplex PCR, the TCRdb table keeps only in-frame clones and is missing some. Of around 62,000 clones listed, 70% to 90% are singletons. The chain carries TRBV18 and TRBJ2-2; no reliable D call. The sequenced sample was peripheral blood, obtained on day 0 of AZD1222 vaccination. This TCR was sampled from an adult in good health. The CDR3 reads CASSPIRMTNTGELFF. The CDR3 DNA is TGTGCCAGCTCACCCATCCGGATGACAAACACCGGGGAGCTGTTTTTT.